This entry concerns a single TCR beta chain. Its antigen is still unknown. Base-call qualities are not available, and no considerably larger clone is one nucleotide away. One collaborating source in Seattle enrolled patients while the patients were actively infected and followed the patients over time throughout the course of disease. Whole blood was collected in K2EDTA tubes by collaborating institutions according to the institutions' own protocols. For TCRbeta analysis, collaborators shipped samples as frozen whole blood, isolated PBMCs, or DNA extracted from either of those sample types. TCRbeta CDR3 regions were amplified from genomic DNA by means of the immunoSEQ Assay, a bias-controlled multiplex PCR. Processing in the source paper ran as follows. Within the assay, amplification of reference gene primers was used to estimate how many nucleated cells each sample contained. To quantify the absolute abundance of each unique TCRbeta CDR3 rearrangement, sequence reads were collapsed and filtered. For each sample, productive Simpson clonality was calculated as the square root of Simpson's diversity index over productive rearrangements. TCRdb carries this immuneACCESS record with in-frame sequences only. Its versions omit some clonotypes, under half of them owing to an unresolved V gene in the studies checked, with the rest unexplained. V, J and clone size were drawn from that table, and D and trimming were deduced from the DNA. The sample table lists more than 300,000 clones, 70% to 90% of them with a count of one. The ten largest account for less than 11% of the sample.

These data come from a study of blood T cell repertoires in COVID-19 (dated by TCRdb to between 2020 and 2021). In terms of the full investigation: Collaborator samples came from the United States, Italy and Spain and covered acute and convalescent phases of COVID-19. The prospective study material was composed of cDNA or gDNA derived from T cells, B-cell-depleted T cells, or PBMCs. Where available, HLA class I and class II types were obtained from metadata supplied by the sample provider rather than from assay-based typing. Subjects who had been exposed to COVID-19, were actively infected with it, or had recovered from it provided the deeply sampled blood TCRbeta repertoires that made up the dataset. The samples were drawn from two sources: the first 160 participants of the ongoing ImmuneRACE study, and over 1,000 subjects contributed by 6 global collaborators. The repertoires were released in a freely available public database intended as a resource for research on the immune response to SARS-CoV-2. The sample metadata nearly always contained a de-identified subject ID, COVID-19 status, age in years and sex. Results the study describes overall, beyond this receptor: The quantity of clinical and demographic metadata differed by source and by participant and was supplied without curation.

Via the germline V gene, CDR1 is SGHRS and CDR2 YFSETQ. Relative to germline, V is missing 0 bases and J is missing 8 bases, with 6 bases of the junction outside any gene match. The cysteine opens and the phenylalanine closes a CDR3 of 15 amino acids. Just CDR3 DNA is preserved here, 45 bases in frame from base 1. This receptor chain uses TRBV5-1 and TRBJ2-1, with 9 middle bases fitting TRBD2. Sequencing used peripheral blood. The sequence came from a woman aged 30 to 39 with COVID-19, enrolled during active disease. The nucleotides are TGCGCCAGCAGCTTGGGACTAGCGGAAAAGGATGAGCAGTTCTTC. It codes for CASSLGLAEKDEQFF.